This TCR beta chain came from a study of T cells in localized non-small cell lung cancer. Study-level points and caveats: The highest T cell clonality was in uninvolved adjacent lung, above tumor.

Measured with immunoSEQ multiplex PCR; TCRdb has only the in-frame clones, and not every one. The sample has tens of thousands of clones; over 75% are singletons. The CDR3 extends over 19 amino acids. CDR1 and CDR2 (germline): ENHRY, SYGVKD. The ends lost 2 bases at V and 7 bases at J; junction bases unmatched: 16. In the case of this clone: Its antigen is still unknown.

The chain recombines TRBV10-3 with TRBJ1-6, with 8 bases lining up with TRBD1. This sequence was found in a male donor at least 60 years old with stage I squamous cell lung carcinoma. Material: peripheral blood, obtained before any cancer treatment. This CDR3 is CAISERSPQGAVGNSPLHF. The DNA for the CDR3 is TGTGCCATCAGTGAGAGGAGCCCCCAGGGGGCTGTAGGAAATTCACCCCTCCACTTT.